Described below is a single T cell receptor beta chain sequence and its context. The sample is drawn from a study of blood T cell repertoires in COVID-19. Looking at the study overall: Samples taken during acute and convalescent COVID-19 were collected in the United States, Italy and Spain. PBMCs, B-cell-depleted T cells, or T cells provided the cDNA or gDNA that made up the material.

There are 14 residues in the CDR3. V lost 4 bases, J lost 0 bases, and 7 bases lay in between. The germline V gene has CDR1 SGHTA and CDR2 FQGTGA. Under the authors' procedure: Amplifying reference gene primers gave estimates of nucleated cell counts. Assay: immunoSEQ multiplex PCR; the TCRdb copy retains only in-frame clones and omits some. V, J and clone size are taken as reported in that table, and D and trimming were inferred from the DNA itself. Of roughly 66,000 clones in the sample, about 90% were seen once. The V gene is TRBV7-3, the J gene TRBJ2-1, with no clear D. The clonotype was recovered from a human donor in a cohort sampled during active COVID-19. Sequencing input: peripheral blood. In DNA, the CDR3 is TGTGCCAGCAGCTCTACCCACTCCTACAATGAGCAGTTCTTC. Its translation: CASSSTHSYNEQFF.